The next 18 T cell receptor beta chains were all read from a single sample in a study of shared clonotypes between healthy human individuals. The data were produced by immunoSEQ multiplex PCR, yet TCRdb's version contains in-frame clones alone and is incomplete. The table includes about 2 million clones, 95% detected once. What was sequenced was naive CD4+ T cells sorted from blood. Subset reported: CD45RA+ positively selected. Every receptor here comes from a young man in good health.

The chain carries TRBV6-6 and TRBJ2-7; 9 bases agree with TRBD1. J gave up 4 bases and V 10 bases, and 8 bases lay outside the gene matches. Germline V gene data show CDR1 as MNHNY and CDR2 as SVGAGI (reference sequence). The CDR3 has 13 residues. The CDR3 sequence: CATGQGTGYEQYF. CDR3 nucleotides: TGTGCCACCGGACAGGGGACCGGTTACGAGCAGTACTTC.

The count of this clone is one. The same CDR3 can be traced to other DNA sequences in this sample. The V gene is TRBV6-5, the J gene TRBJ2-7; D uncertain. The CDR3 sequence is 11 residues long. V dropped 5 bases and J dropped 3 bases, with 5 bases sitting between them. Germline V gives CDR1 MNHEY, CDR2 SVGAGI. Here the CDR3 DNA reads TGTGCCAGCAGTAACGTCTACGAGCAGTACTTC. As protein: CASSNVYEQYF.

The chain carries TRBV28 and TRBJ2-7; D call uncertain. Between the trimmed V and J ends, which lost 5 bases and 5 bases, there was a span of 25 bases. This CDR3 is built from 17 residues. Per the germline V gene, CDR1 is MDHEN and CDR2 is SYDVKM. The chain's CDR3 is CASSIPRQAARGDEQYF. The CDR3 bases are TGTGCCAGCAGTATCCCGAGGCAGGCTGCAAGAGGTGACGAGCAGTACTTC.

The chain links TRBV27 to TRBJ2-7; TRBD2 is a possible D gene (5 bases). Germline CDR1 MNHEY, CDR2 SMNVEV (reference sequence). Trimming shortened V by 6 bases and J by 3 bases, and 12 bases separated the two germline ends. This CDR3 region has 13 residues. This CDR3 is CASSRAGNYEQYF. The CDR3 DNA is TGTGCCAGCAGCCGGGCGGGCAACTACGAGCAGTACTTC.

This chain joins TRBV11-2 and TRBJ2-1, with a weak D call TRBD2 (7 bases). The CDR3 has 15 amino acids. Trimming took 5 bases from V and 3 from J, leaving 14 bases between them. CDR1 is SGHAT, CDR2 FQNNGV, per germline. The CDR3 loop is CASSLGGPVYNEQFF. CDR3 in DNA: TGTGCCAGCAGCCTCGGGGGGCCCGTCTACAATGAGCAGTTCTTC.

At least ten counts were recorded for this clone. The CDR3 spells CASSDERAAGLSPLHF. The CDR3 bases are TGTGCCAGCAGTGATGAGCGAGCGGCGGGACTTTCACCCCTCCACTTT. This chain connects TRBV25-1 to TRBJ1-6, with D maybe TRBD1 (5 bases). There are 16 residues in the CDR3. The V end was cut by 3 bases, the J end by 9 bases, with 18 bases between. Germline V gene sequence: CDR1 MGHDK, CDR2 SYGVNS. The full variable domain, with the rest looked up from reference TRBV25-1 and TRBJ1-6, is EADIYQTPRYLVIGTGKKITLECSQTMGHDKMYWYQQDPGMELHLIHYSYGVNSTEKGDLSSESTVSRIRTEHFPLTLESARPSHTSQYLCASSDERAAGLSPLHFGNGTRLTVT.

This clone was seen ten or more times. The gene calls are TRBV19 and TRBJ1-5, with TRBD1 matching 8 bases. The ends lost 6 bases at V and 5 bases at J; junction bases unmatched: 6. The CDR3 is made up of 14 amino acids. CDR1 and CDR2 (germline): LNHDA, SQIVND (reference sequence). CDR3: CASSSDRGHQPQHF. Here the CDR3 DNA reads TGTGCCAGTAGCTCAGACAGGGGTCATCAGCCCCAGCATTTT.

The V gene is TRBV11-2, the J gene TRBJ2-1; D may be TRBD2 (5 bases). The CDR3 is 16 residues long. Per germline, CDR1 SGHAT and CDR2 FQNNGV. V lost 1 base and J lost 0, with 10 bases in between. CDR3 DNA sequence: TGTGCCAGCAGCTTAGTTTGGAGGAGCTCCTACAATGAGCAGTTCTTC. Protein sequence: CASSLVWRSSYNEQFF. The full variable domain, its missing parts supplied by reference TRBV11-2 and TRBJ2-1, is EAGVAQSPRYKIIEKRQSVAFWCNPISGHATLYWYQQILGQGPKLLIQFQNNGVVDDSQLPKDRFSAERLKGVDSTLKIQPAKLEDSAVYLCASSLVWRSSYNEQFFGPGTRLTVL.

This chain joins TRBV7-9 and TRBJ1-1, with a tentative D call TRBD1 (6 bases). The V end lost 5 bases, the J end lost 3 bases, and 16 bases lay between the germline ends. The V gene's germline CDR1 is SEHNR and CDR2 FQNEAQ (reference sequence). This CDR3 region has 15 residues. CDR3: CASSNRGGGDTEAFF. In DNA form, the CDR3 reads TGTGCCAGCAGCAACCGAGGGGGAGGGGACACTGAAGCTTTCTTT.

As regards this clone: Other DNA sequences in the sample encode the same CDR3. V gene TRBV9 combines with J gene TRBJ1-6, with D hard to call. V lost 0 bases and J lost 7, with 8 bases in between. CDR1 and CDR2 from the germline V gene are SGDLS and YYNGEE. CDR3 size: 14 residues. The CDR3 region has the DNA TGTGCCAGCAGCGTAGGGGGTCGAAATTCACCCCTCCACTTT. It encodes CASSVGGRNSPLHF.

The chain is built from TRBV30 and TRBJ2-3, with TRBD2 as a possible D gene (6 bases). V gave up 0 bases and J gave up 1 base, with 11 bases separating them. Germline V lookup: CDR1 GTSNPN, CDR2 SVGIG (reference sequence). The CDR3 has 15 amino acids. Here the CDR3 DNA reads TGTGCCTGGAGTGTACGGGGCGGGGGCACAGATACGCAGTATTTT. Residues: CAWSVRGGGTDTQYF. The variable domain in full, with the rest retrieved from reference TRBV30 and TRBJ2-3, is SQTIHQWPATLVQPVGSPLSLECTVEGTSNPNLYWYRQAAGRGLQLLFYSVGIGQISSEVPQNLSASRPQDRQFILSSKKLLLSDSGFYLCAWSVRGGGTDTQYFGPGTRLTVL.

Remarks on this clone: A much larger clone differs by one base, so this may be a read error. V gene TRBV5-1 combines with J gene TRBJ2-7, with D hard to call. The CDR3 contains 9 residues. The V and J ends lost 6 bases and 3 bases respectively, with 1 base between them. CDR1 and CDR2 (germline): SGHRS, YFSETQ. The CDR3 nucleotides are TGCGCCAGCAACTACGAGCAGTACTTC. It translates to CASNYEQYF. Full variable domain (rest looked up from reference TRBV5-1 and TRBJ2-7): KAGVTQTPRYLIKTRGQQVTLSCSPISGHRSVSWYQQTPGQGLQFLFEYFSETQRNKGNFPGRFSGRQFSNSRSEMNVSTLELGDSALYLCASNYEQYFGPGTRLTVT.

The V gene is TRBV28, the J gene TRBJ2-7; D gene ambiguous. The CDR3 extends over 8 amino acids. CDR1 is MDHEN and CDR2 is SYDVKM in the germline V gene. Between the trimmed V and J ends, which lost 7 bases and 8 bases, there was a span of 3 bases. For the CDR3, the DNA is TGTGCCAGCAATCAGCAGTACTTC. Translated: CASNQQYF.

V usage is TRBV25-1 and J usage is TRBJ1-3; the D is unclear. Germline loops: CDR1 MGHDK, CDR2 SYGVNS. The CDR3 runs to 16 residues. Trimming cost V 0 bases and J 0 bases, with 9 bases left between them. The DNA of the CDR3 is TGTGCCAGCAGTGAATACGACCGAAACTCTGGAAACACCATATATTTT. Translating it yields CASSEYDRNSGNTIYF.

This chain's CDR3 is CASSSGDSRLNEQFF. As DNA, the CDR3 is TGTGCCAGCAGCTCCGGGGACTCAAGATTAAATGAGCAGTTCTTC. The gene calls are TRBV7-9 and TRBJ2-1; TRBD2 might be the D (6 bases). CDR1 and CDR2 (germline): SEHNR, FQNEAQ (reference sequence). Between the trimmed V and J ends, which lost 4 bases and 7 bases, there was a span of 17 bases. The CDR3 totals 15 residues.

V gene TRBV25-1 combines with J gene TRBJ1-3, with no clear D. Trimming removed 0 bases at V and 2 bases at J, with 11 bases between. This CDR3 region has 16 residues. The germline CDR1 and CDR2 sequences are MGHDK and SYGVNS. The CDR3 DNA reads as TGTGCCAGCAGTGAATACGGGGTAGGAACTGGAAACACCATATATTTT. Its protein is CASSEYGVGTGNTIYF.

The J gene is TRBJ2-5, the V gene TRBV10-1; a weak D match, TRBD2 (5 bases). CDR3 length: 15 residues. The germline gives CDR1 WNHNN, CDR2 SYGVQD (reference sequence). Trimming stripped 0 bases from V and 5 bases from J, with 13 bases between. The CDR3 DNA sequence: TGCGCCAGCAGTGAGTCTAGAGGTGGACTGGAGACCCAGTACTTC. This sequence encodes CASSESRGGLETQYF.

The V gene is TRBV5-1, the J gene TRBJ2-5, with 9 bases identical to TRBD2. The CDR3 length is 15 residues. Per germline, CDR1 SGHRS and CDR2 YFSETQ. The trim removed 0 bases at V and 5 bases at J, leaving 5 bases unmatched. Here the CDR3 reads CASSLDSGGAETQYF. In DNA form, the CDR3 reads TGCGCCAGCAGCTTGGATAGCGGGGGCGCTGAGACCCAGTACTTC.